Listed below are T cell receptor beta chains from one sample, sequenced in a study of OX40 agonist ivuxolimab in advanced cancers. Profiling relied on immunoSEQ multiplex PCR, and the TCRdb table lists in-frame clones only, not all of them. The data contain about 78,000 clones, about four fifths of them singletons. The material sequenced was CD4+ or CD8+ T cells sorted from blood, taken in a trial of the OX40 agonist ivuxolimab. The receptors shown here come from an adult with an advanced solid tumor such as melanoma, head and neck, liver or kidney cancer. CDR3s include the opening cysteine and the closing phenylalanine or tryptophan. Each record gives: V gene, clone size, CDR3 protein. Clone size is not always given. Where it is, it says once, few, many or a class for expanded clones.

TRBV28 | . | CASSLVTSGTNNEQFF
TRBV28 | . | CASRMGGDNEQFF
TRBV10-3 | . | CAISEAGLSTDTQYF
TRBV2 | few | CASRVILSGEKLFF
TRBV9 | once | CASSGKTGVGNTEAFF
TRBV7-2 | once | CASSLTAYSNQPQHF
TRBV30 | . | CAWSAGRANQPQHF
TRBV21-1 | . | CASSKVGQEGSYNEQFF
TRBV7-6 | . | CASSLSRGNTEAFF
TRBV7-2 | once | CASSSAGDTQYF
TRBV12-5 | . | CASGPGGGPETQYF
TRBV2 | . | CASRIPQGLGNSPLHF
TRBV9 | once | CASSPLSGYGDTGELFF
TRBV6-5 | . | CASSYAGQGVTGELFF
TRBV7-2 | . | CASRSPGLRYQETQYF
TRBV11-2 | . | CASSLVSQGLAGRGETQYF
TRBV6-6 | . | CASSYGRKDYEQYF
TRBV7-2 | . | CASSPGQGMIHF
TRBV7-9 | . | CASTKVEDTQYF
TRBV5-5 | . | CASSSGFLNQPQHF
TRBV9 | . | CASSVGGTGRYTEAFF
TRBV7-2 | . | CASSPSGRAEEQYF
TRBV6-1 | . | CASSSGTSGTQYF
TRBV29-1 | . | CSVGPLTSALPTGLNEQFF
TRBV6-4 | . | CASSDGGLRQFF
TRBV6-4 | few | CASSVEHNQPQHF
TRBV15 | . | CATRTSGVSYDTQYF
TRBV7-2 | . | CASSLVAWQTQYF
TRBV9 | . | CASGGSGGYQPQHF
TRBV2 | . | CASLLTGNYEQYF
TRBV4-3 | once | CASSQVSGSQKLFF
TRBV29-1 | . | CSVVRLGTGGPGELFF
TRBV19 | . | CASLGNTEAFF
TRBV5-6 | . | CASSFKTSGKKDEQYF
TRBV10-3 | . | CAISTGTGNTGELFF
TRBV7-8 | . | CASSFLENSALHF
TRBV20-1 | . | CSARFNTEAFF
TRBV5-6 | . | CASSRGRFSGTILYEQYF
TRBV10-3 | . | CATESPGQESSYEQYF
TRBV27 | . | CASSFGAGGANGYTF
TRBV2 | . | CASRRGTGGQPQHF
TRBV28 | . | CASSLPYRVGVYEQYF
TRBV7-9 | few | CASSPKRRWSNEQFF
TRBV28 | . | CASSTPPGGGDEKLFF
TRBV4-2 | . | CASSQSQAGETQYF
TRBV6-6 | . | CASKPEGQTDTQYF
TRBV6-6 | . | CASRRDNNADTQYF
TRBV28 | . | CASTIRVNSPLHF
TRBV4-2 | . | CASSPRQAGGPGTDTQYF